A selection of T cell receptor beta chains follows, all from one sample in a study of cytomegalovirus exposure and HLA in healthy donors. The assay was immunoSEQ multiplex PCR, and TCRdb's table has in-frame clones only and misses some. This sample yields 70,000 to 90,000 clones, of which around 85% are seen a single time; under 3.5% belongs to the top ten. Input material: PBMCs. The receptors stem from a man in his thirties or forties in good health and CMV-seronegative. Each CDR3 is given with its conserved first and last residue. The D gene is left open where the match is weak. Clone size is stated in some rows and not others, as once, few, many or a class when expanded.

>TRBD1|TRBV11-2|TRBJ2-7|.
TGTGCCAGCAGCTTAATTTCGGGACAGGGTTCCTACGAGCAGTACTTC
CASSLISGQGSYEQYF
>.|TRBV5-6|TRBJ2-1|.
TGTGCCAGCAGCTCGGGGTCTGTTATATCCTACAATGAGCAGTTCTTC
CASSSGSVISYNEQFF
>.|TRBV19|TRBJ2-3|.
TGTGCCAGTAGTATTAGCGGTGGCGAGTCGAATTTCACAGATACGCAGTATTTT
CASSISGGESNFTDTQYF
>.|TRBV5-1|TRBJ1-6|.
TGCGCCAGCAGCCTGACATTCTATTCACCCCTCCACTTT
CASSLTFYSPLHF
>TRBD1|TRBV4-1|TRBJ1-2|.
TGCGCCAGCAGCCAAGTGGGTACAGGGGGCGCGGGCTATGGCTACACCTTC
CASSQVGTGGAGYGYTF
>.|TRBV27|TRBJ1-1|.
TGTGCCAGCAGTTTGACAGATTTGAACACTGAAGCTTTCTTT
CASSLTDLNTEAFF
>TRBD1|TRBV5-1|TRBJ1-4|.
TGCGCCAGCAGCTCCGCCGGGACAGGGGAGGAAAAACTGTTTTTT
CASSSAGTGEEKLFF
>.|TRBV29-1|TRBJ1-1|.
TGCAGCGTTTATGAGGCACCTGAAGCTTTCTTT
CSVYEAPEAFF
>.|TRBV6-1|TRBJ1-2|.
TGTGCCAGCAGTGACACCGGGACACTCTATGGCTACACCTTC
CASSDTGTLYGYTF
>TRBD1|TRBV11-2|TRBJ1-2|.
TGTGCCAGCAGCGCGGGGACAGCCGCTAACTATGGCTACACCTTC
CASSAGTAANYGYTF
>TRBD2|TRBV5-1|TRBJ2-5|.
TGCGCCAGCAGCTTGTTCCTAGCGGGGGGTGAAGAGACCCAGTACTTC
CASSLFLAGGEETQYF
>TRBD1|TRBV2|TRBJ1-1|.
TGTGCCAGCAGTGGTACAGGGGGCACTGAAGCTTTCTTT
CASSGTGGTEAFF
>.|TRBV6-1|TRBJ1-5|.
TGTGCCAGCAGTGAAAGGGGGAATCAGCCCCAGCATTTT
CASSERGNQPQHF
>.|TRBV6-1|TRBJ2-1|.
TGTGCCAGCAGTGAAGGGCAGGTTGGCTACAATGAGCAGTTCTTC
CASSEGQVGYNEQFF
>.|TRBV14|TRBJ1-1|.
TGTGCCAGCAGCACCCGTAGAGGCGGATCTGAAGCTTTCTTT
CASSTRRGGSEAFF
>TRBD1|TRBV30|TRBJ1-2|.
TGTGCTAGGAGACAGGGGGTACGGAATGGCTACACCTTC
CARRQGVRNGYTF
>.|TRBV7-2|TRBJ2-7|once
TGTGCCAGCAGCCCGGCAATGGTACAGGGCTACGAGCAGTACTTC
CASSPAMVQGYEQYF
>TRBD1|TRBV5-1|TRBJ1-4|.
TGCGCCAGCAGCTTGGGACAGGGGAGTGAAAAACTGTTTTTT
CASSLGQGSEKLFF
>.|TRBV7-9|TRBJ2-1|.
TGTGCCAGCAGCTTAGGCGGACAGCCCTACAATGAGCAGTTCTTC
CASSLGGQPYNEQFF
>.|TRBV11-2|TRBJ1-1|.
TGTGCCAGCAGCTTAAACAGCATGAACACTGAAGCTTTCTTT
CASSLNSMNTEAFF
>.|TRBV5-8|TRBJ2-5|.
TGTGCCAGCAGCTCTCCTGAGACCCAGTACTTC
CASSSPETQYF
>.|TRBV28|TRBJ1-2|.
TGTGCCAGCAGTTTATATCAGGCCGGGGGTGGCTACACCTTC
CASSLYQAGGGYTF
>TRBD2|TRBV28|TRBJ2-5|.
TGTGCCAGCAGTCAAGATAGGACTAGCGGGGGGGATCAAGAGACCCAGTACTTC
CASSQDRTSGGDQETQYF
>.|TRBV5-1|TRBJ1-1|.
TGCGCCAGCAGCTTGGAACAGAACACTGAAGCTTTCTTT
CASSLEQNTEAFF
>.|TRBV5-1|TRBJ2-5|.
TGCGCCAGCAGCTTCCAGGGTGGTCAAGAGACCCAGTACTTC
CASSFQGGQETQYF
>TRBD1|TRBV30|TRBJ1-1|.
TGTGCCTGGAGTGATGGACAGGGGGTTTTCTTT
CAWSDGQGVFF
>.|TRBV18|TRBJ1-1|.
TGTGCCAGCTCACCAGAGGAGTCGGGGTCTGAAGCTTTCTTT
CASSPEESGSEAFF
>TRBD1|TRBV4-1|TRBJ2-4|.
TGCGCCAGCAGACAAACAGGGGCTGCCAAAAACATTCAGTACTTC
CASRQTGAAKNIQYF
>TRBD2|TRBV18|TRBJ2-1|.
TGTGCCAGCTCACGGACTAGCGGGGGGAGCAATGAGCAGTTCTTC
CASSRTSGGSNEQFF
>TRBD1|TRBV16|TRBJ1-1|.
TGTGCCAGCAGCCAACGAAGCAGGGGGATGACTGAAGCTTTCTTT
CASSQRSRGMTEAFF
>.|TRBV6-5|TRBJ1-1|.
TGTGCCAGCACTTCCTACACTGAAGCTTTCTTT
CASTSYTEAFF
>TRBD2|TRBV5-1|TRBJ2-3|.
TGCGCCAGCAGCTCAGGGACTAGCGGGGGGACAGATACGCAGTATTTT
CASSSGTSGGTDTQYF
>.|TRBV18|TRBJ1-4|.
TGTGCCAGCTCACCCGGTTCAGCCACCGGGGAAAAACTGTTTTTT
CASSPGSATGEKLFF
>.|TRBV18|TRBJ2-1|.
TGTGCCAGCTCTGCCGGCGCAGTAGCGGACAATGAGCAGTTCTTC
CASSAGAVADNEQFF
>.|TRBV6-6|TRBJ2-2|.
TGTGCCAGCAGTGGCGGGGTCACCGGGGAGCTGTTTTTT
CASSGGVTGELFF
>TRBD2|TRBV2|TRBJ2-1|.
TGTGCCAGGAACAAACAACCCTCACTAGCGGGAGCCCGATACCCCGCCTACAATGAGCAGTTCTTC
CARNKQPSLAGARYPAYNEQFF
>TRBD1|TRBV19|TRBJ1-1|.
TGTGCCAGTAGTCGGGCGCGGACAGGGAGGAACACTGAAGCTTTCTTT
CASSRARTGRNTEAFF
>TRBD2|TRBV5-4|TRBJ2-7|.
TGTGCCAGCAATATAGCGGGGACGTACGAGCAGTACTTC
CASNIAGTYEQYF
>.|TRBV11-3|TRBJ2-1|.
TGTGCCAGCAGCTTAACTTGCGGGAAGTCTCCCTCCTACAATGAGCAGTTCTTC
CASSLTCGKSPSYNEQFF
>TRBD1|TRBV2|TRBJ1-6|.
TGTGCCAGCAGTGAGGCAGGGGGTCGGAATTCACCCCTCCACTTT
CASSEAGGRNSPLHF
>TRBD1|TRBV19|TRBJ1-2|.
TGTGCCAGTAGTCCTTCCGGGACAGGGAAGGTGGGAGGCTACACCTTC
CASSPSGTGKVGGYTF
>.|TRBV6-5|TRBJ2-5|.
TGTGCCAGCAGCCCCGTCTCCAGGGAGACCCAGTACTTC
CASSPVSRETQYF
>TRBD2|TRBV7-3|TRBJ2-1|.
TGTGCCAGCAGCTTAACTAGCGGGAGTCAGGAGCAGTTCTTC
CASSLTSGSQEQFF
>TRBD1|TRBV19|TRBJ1-5|once
TGTGCCAGTAGTATGAGGACAGGGAATCAGCCCCAGCATTTT
CASSMRTGNQPQHF
>.|TRBV5-4|TRBJ2-5|.
TGTGCCAGCAGCTTGGCGGCAGGGGTTCAAGAGACCCAGTACTTC
CASSLAAGVQETQYF
>TRBD1|TRBV4-1|TRBJ1-5|.
TGCGCCAGCAGCCCGCGGGTAGGGACAGGGGATCAGCCCCAGCATTTT
CASSPRVGTGDQPQHF
>TRBD1|TRBV29-1|TRBJ2-3|once
TGCAGCGCCGGTCGGACAGGGGATAACACAGATACGCAGTATTTT
CSAGRTGDNTDTQYF
>TRBD2|TRBV5-4|TRBJ2-3|.
TGTGCCAACCGGGACTACTTCACAGATACGCAGTATTTT
CANRDYFTDTQYF
>.|TRBV6-5|TRBJ1-6|few
TGTGCCAGCAGTTACGGCGGTAGTTCACCCCTCCACTTT
CASSYGGSSPLHF
>.|TRBV19|TRBJ2-3|.
TGTGCCAGTAGGGCGCAGGGATTCACAGATACGCAGTATTTT
CASRAQGFTDTQYF
>TRBD2|TRBV7-3|TRBJ2-5|.
TGTGCCAGCAGCTTAACTAGCGGGGCTAAAGAGACCCAGTACTTC
CASSLTSGAKETQYF
>.|TRBV27|TRBJ2-5|few
TGTGCCAGCAGTTTAGGGGAGGGTCGAGACAGGGGAGCTCAGTACTTC
CASSLGEGRDRGAQYF
>TRBD1|TRBV29-1|TRBJ1-4|.
TGCAGCGCCATAGGACAGGGTTGGGAAAAACTGTTTTTT
CSAIGQGWEKLFF
>TRBD1|TRBV5-1|TRBJ1-4|.
TGCGCCAGCACCCAACAGGGGGCGGACGAAAAACTGTTTTTT
CASTQQGADEKLFF